This entry concerns a single T cell receptor beta chain. Its antigen is as yet unknown. This record belongs to a study of T cells after yellow fever vaccination. Study results and caveats: Abundant contaminating clonotypes from the bulk population could appear in FACS-sorted repertoires. The booster response re-showed most primary clones: more than 95% CD4, over 80% CD8. Overall, a small share of clonotypes was seen in both CD4 and CD8 compartments.

5'RACE template switching added a universal primer site and UMIs to TCR cDNA. Via MiXCR, TCRdb re-called the 5' RACE reads, giving one row per CDR3 protein. The table shows 500,000 to 550,000 distinct CDR3 sequences, with about a fifth occurring only once. The CDR3 has 18 residues. J gave up 8 bases and V 6 bases, and 20 bases lay outside the gene matches. V and J are TRBV23-1 and TRBJ1-4; 8 bases fit TRBD1. TRBV23-1 counts as an open reading frame of uncertain function. The clonotype was recovered from a man aged 18 to 35 who received the YFV17D yellow fever vaccine. The sequencing here drew on PBMCs, taken 21 days after the first yellow fever vaccination. The CDR3, as DNA: TGCGCCAGCAGCCCAATTTCGATCCCAGGGGGCTCGGAGGAAAAACTGTTTTTT. Translating gives CASSPISIPGGSEEKLFF.